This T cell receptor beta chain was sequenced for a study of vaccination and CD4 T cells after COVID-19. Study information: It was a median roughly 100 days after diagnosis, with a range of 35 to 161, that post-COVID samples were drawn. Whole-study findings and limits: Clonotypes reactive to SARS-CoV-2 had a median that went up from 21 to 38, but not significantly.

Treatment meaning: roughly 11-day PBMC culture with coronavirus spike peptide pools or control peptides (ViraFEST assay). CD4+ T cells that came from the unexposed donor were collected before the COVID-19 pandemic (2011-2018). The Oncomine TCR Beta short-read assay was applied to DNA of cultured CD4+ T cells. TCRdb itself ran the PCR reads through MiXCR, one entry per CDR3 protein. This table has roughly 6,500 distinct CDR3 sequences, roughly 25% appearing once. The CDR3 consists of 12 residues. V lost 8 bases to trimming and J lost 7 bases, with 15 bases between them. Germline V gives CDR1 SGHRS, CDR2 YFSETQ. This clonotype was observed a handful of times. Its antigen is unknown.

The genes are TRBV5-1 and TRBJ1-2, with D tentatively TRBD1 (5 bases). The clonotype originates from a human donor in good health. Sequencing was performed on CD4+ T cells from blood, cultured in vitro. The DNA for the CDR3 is TGCGCCAGTGAGGAGGGGACTGGTGGCTACACCTTC. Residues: CASEEGTGGYTF.